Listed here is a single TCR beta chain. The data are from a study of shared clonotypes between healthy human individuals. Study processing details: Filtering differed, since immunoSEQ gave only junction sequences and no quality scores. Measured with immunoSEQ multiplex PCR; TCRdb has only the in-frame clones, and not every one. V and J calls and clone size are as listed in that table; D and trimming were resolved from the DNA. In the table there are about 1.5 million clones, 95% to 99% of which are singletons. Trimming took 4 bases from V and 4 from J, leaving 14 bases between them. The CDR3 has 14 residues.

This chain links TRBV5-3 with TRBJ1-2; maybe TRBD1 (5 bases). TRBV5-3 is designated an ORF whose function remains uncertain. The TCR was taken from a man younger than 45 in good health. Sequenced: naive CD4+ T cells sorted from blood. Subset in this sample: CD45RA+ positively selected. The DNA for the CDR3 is TGTGCCAGAAGCGACCCCCGGGGGTTCTATGGCTACACCTTC. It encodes CARSDPRGFYGYTF.